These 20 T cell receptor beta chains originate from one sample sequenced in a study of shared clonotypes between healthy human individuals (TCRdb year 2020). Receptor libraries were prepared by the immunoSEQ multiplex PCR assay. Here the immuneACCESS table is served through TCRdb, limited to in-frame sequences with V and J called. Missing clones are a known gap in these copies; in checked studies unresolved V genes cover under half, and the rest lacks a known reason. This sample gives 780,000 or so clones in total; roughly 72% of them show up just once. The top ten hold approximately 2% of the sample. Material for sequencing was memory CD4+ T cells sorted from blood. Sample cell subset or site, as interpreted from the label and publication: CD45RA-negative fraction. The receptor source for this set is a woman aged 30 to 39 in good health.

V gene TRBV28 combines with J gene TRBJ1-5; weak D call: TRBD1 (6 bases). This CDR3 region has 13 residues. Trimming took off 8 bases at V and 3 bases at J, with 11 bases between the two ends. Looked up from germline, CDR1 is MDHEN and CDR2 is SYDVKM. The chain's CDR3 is CASRTALNQPQHF. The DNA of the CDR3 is TGTGCCAGCCGGACAGCCCTCAATCAGCCCCAGCATTTT.

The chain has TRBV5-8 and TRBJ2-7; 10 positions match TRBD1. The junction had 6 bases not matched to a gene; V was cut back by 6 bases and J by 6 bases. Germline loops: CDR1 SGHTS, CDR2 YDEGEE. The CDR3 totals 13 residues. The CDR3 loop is CASTGQGRGEQYF. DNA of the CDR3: TGTGCCAGCACGGGACAGGGGAGGGGCGAGCAGTACTTC.

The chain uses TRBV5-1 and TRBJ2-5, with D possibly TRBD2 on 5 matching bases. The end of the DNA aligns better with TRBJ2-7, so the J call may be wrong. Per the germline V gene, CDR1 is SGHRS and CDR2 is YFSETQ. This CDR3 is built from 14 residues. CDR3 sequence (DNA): TGCGCCAGCAGCTTGGGGGCGGGCCCCTACGAGCAGTACTTC. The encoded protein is CASSLGAGPYEQYF.

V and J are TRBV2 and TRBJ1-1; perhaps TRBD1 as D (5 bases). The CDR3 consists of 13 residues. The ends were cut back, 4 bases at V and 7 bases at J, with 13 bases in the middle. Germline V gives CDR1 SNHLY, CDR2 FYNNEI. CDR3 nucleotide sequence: TGTGCCAGCAGTGTTCGGGGAGACAGTGAAGCTTTCTTT. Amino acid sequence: CASSVRGDSEAFF.

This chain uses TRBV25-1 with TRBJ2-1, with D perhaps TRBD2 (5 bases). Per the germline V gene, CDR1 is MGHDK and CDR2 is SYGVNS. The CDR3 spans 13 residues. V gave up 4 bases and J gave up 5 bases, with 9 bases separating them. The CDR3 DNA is TGTGCCAGCAGTGTTGCCGGGAACAATGAGCAGTTCTTC. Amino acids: CASSVAGNNEQFF.

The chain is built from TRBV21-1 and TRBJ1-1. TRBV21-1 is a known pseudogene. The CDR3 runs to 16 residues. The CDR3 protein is CASNRATPGMNTEAFF. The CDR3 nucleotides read TGTGCCAGCAATCGGGCGACACCCGGTATGAACACTGAAGCTTTCTTT.

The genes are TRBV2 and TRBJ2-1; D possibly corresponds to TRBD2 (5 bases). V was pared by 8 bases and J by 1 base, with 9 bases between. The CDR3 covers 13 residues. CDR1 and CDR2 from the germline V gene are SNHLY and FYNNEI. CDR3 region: CASAGQSYNEQFF. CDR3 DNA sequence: TGTGCCAGCGCGGGTCAATCCTACAATGAGCAGTTCTTC. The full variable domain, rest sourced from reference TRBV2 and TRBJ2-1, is EPEVTQTPSHQVTQMGQEVILRCVPISNHLYFYWYRQILGQKVEFLVSFYNNEISEKSEIFDDQFSVERPDGSNFTLKIRSTKLEDSAMYFCASAGQSYNEQFFGPGTRLTVL.

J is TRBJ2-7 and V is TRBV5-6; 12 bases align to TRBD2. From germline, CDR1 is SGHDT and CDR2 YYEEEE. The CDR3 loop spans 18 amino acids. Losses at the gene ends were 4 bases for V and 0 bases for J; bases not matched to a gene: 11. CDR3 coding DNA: TGTGCCAGCAGCGGGTATCCGGGACTAGCGGGCTCCTCCTACGAGCAGTACTTC. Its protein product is CASSGYPGLAGSSYEQYF.

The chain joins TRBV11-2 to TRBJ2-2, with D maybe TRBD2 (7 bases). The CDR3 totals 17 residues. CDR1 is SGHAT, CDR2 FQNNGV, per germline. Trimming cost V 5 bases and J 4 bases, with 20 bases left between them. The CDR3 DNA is TGTGCCAGCAGCCCGATCGCTAGGAGGGGGGGCACCGGGGAGCTGTTTTTT. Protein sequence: CASSPIARRGGTGELFF. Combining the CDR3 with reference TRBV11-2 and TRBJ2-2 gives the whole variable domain EAGVAQSPRYKIIEKRQSVAFWCNPISGHATLYWYQQILGQGPKLLIQFQNNGVVDDSQLPKDRFSAERLKGVDSTLKIQPAKLEDSAVYLCASSPIARRGGTGELFFGEGSRLTVL.

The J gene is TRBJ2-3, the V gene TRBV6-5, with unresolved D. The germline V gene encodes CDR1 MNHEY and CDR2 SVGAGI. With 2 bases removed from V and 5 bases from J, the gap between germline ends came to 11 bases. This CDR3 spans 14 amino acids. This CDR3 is CASSYRWAGDTQYF. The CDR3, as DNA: TGTGCCAGCAGTTACCGGTGGGCAGGAGATACGCAGTATTTT.

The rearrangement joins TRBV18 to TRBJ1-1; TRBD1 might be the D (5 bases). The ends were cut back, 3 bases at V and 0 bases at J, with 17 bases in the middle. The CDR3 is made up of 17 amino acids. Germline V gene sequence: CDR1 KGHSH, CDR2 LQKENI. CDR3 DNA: TGTGCCAGCTCACCTCCGCGGGCAGGGAACTTGAACACTGAAGCTTTCTTT. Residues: CASSPPRAGNLNTEAFF.

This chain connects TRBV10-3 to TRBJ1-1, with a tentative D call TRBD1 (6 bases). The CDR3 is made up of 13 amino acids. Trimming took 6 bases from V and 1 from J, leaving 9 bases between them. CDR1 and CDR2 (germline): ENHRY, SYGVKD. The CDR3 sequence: CAIRKTGNTEAFF. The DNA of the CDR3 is TGTGCCATCAGAAAGACAGGGAACACTGAAGCTTTCTTT.

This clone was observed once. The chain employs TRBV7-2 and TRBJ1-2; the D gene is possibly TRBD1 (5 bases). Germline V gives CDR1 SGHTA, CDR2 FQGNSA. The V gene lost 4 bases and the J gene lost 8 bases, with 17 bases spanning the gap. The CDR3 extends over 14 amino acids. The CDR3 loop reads CASSWDRGRVGYTF. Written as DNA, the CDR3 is TGTGCCAGCAGCTGGGACCGGGGAAGGGTGGGCTACACCTTC.

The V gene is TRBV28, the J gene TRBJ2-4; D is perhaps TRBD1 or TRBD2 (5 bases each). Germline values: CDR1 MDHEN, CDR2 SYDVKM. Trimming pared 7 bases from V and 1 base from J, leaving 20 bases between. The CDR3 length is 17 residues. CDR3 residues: CASTVRGEPRAKNIQYF. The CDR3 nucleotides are TGTGCCAGCACCGTGCGAGGGGAACCGAGGGCCAAAAACATTCAGTACTTC.

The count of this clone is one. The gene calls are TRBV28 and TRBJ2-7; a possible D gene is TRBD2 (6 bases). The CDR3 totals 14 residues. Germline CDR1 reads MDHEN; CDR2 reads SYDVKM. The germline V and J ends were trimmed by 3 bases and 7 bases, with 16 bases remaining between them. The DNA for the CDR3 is TGTGCCAGCAGTTTTAGCGGACGAACCGGGGAGCAGTACTTC. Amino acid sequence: CASSFSGRTGEQYF.

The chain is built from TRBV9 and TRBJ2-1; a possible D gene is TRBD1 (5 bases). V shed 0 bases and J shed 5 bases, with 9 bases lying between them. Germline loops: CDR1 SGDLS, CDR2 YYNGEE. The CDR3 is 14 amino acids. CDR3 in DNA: TGTGCCAGCAGCGTAGCACCCAGGGACAATGAGCAGTTCTTC. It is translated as CASSVAPRDNEQFF.

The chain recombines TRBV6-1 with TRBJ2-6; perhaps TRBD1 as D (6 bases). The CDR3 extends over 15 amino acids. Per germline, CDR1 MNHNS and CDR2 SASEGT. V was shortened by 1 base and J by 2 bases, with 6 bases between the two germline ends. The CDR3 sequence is CASSEEGAGANVLTF. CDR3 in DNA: TGTGCCAGCAGTGAAGAGGGGGCTGGGGCCAACGTCCTGACTTTC.

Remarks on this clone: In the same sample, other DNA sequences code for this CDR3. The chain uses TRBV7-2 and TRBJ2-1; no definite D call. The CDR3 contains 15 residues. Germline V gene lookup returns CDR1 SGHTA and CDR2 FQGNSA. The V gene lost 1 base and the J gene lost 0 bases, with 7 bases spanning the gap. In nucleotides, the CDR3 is TGTGCCAGCAGCTTAGAGGGAATCTCCTACAATGAGCAGTTCTTC. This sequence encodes CASSLEGISYNEQFF. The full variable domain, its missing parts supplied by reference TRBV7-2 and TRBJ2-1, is GAGVSQSPSNKVTEKGKDVELRCDPISGHTALYWYRQSLGQGLEFLIYFQGNSAPDKSGLPSDRFSAERTGGSVSTLTIQRTQQEDSAVYLCASSLEGISYNEQFFGPGTRLTVL.

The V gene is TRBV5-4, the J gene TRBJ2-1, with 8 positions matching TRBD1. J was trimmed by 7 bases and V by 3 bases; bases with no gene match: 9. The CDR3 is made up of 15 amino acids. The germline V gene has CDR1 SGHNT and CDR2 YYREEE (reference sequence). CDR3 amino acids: CASSSPGTGVNEQFF. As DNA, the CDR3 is TGTGCCAGCAGCTCCCCCGGGACAGGAGTTAATGAGCAGTTCTTC.

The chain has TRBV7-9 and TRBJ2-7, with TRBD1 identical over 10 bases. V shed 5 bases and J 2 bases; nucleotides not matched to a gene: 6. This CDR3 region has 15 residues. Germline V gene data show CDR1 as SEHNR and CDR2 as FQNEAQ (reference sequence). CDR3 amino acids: CASSPPGQGTYEQYF. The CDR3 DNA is TGTGCCAGCAGCCCGCCGGGACAGGGGACCTACGAGCAGTACTTC.